One sample yielded the 24 T cell receptor beta chains listed below, sequenced in a study of T cells in narcolepsy. The data were produced by immunoSEQ multiplex PCR, yet TCRdb's version contains in-frame clones alone and is incomplete. Found here are some 25,000 clones, 85% of them singletons; the top ten hold 10%. The sample consisted of memory (CD45RA-) CD4+ T cells from blood. Receptors originate from a human donor in good health.

V is TRBV29-1 and J is TRBJ1-5, with 8 bases identical to TRBD1. From germline, CDR1 is SQVTM and CDR2 ANQGSEA. V was pared by 7 bases and J by 1 base, with 3 bases of the junction left unmatched. CDR3 size: 13 residues. The CDR3 DNA is TGCAGCGCCGGACAGGGCAGCAATCAGCCCCAGCATTTT. Translation gives CSAGQGSNQPQHF. The entire variable domain, with the rest obtained from reference TRBV29-1 and TRBJ1-5, is as follows: SAVISQKPSRDICQRGTSLTIQCQVDSQVTMMFWYRQQPGQSLTLIATANQGSEATYESGFVIDKFPISRPNLTFSTLTVSNMSPEDSSIYLCSAGQGSNQPQHFGDGTRLSIL.

CDR3 in DNA: TGCGCCAGCAGCCAATTCGGGGGCGTGGGTAACACTGAAGCTTTCTTT. The encoded protein is CASSQFGGVGNTEAFF. The chain uses TRBV4-1 and TRBJ1-1; maybe TRBD1 (6 bases). In germline, CDR1 is MGHRA, CDR2 YSYEKL. The CDR3 runs 16 residues. The V end lost 2 bases, the J end lost 2 bases, and 15 bases lay between the germline ends.

This clone was seen only a few times. The V and J genes are TRBV9 and TRBJ2-1; D may correspond to TRBD1 or TRBD2 (5 bases each). The CDR3 totals 14 residues. Germline CDR1 reads SGDLS; CDR2 reads YYNGEE. The germline V and J ends were trimmed by 0 bases and 5 bases, with 9 bases remaining between them. The DNA of the CDR3 is TGTGCCAGCAGCGTAGGGGGGACGGACAATGAGCAGTTCTTC. Protein sequence: CASSVGGTDNEQFF.

The V gene is TRBV11-2, the J gene TRBJ2-7, with 7 bases identical to TRBD2. The CDR3 runs 15 residues. V gave up 5 bases and J gave up 0 bases; unmatched junction bases: 7. In germline, CDR1 is SGHAT, CDR2 FQNNGV. CDR3 DNA: TGTGCCAGCAGCCCCATGCGGGAGAGCTCCTACGAGCAGTACTTC. Protein sequence: CASSPMRESSYEQYF.

V gene TRBV7-9 combines with J gene TRBJ2-1, with 8 bases identical to TRBD2. V trimming: 4 bases; J trimming: 3 bases; junction bases outside the gene matches: 14. The CDR3 length is 18 residues. The germline CDR1 and CDR2 sequences are SEHNR and FQNEAQ (reference sequence). The CDR3 loop is CASSSPPGASGLYNEQFF. The CDR3 nucleotides read TGTGCCAGCAGCTCTCCCCCTGGGGCTAGCGGGCTCTACAATGAGCAGTTCTTC.

J is TRBJ2-7 and V is TRBV19; 9 nucleotides agree with TRBD1. In germline, CDR1 is LNHDA, CDR2 SQIVND (reference sequence). The CDR3 has 14 residues. Germline trimming cut 5 bases from V and 1 base from J; bases unmatched to any gene: 3. The CDR3 loop reads CASSAGTGSYEQYF. In DNA form, the CDR3 reads TGTGCCAGTAGTGCCGGGACAGGGTCCTACGAGCAGTACTTC.

This clone was counted only a few times. The V call is TRBV28, the J call TRBJ2-7; 8 bases map to TRBD1. The CDR3 extends over 15 amino acids. V dropped 6 bases and J dropped 4; count of bases not matched to a gene: 11. CDR1 and CDR2 (germline): MDHEN, SYDVKM. The CDR3 loop is CASRGDLGQGYEQYF. CDR3 in DNA: TGTGCCAGCAGGGGGGACTTAGGACAGGGTTACGAGCAGTACTTC.

The chain joins TRBV4-3 to TRBJ2-1; 9 nucleotides line up with TRBD2. V lost 3 bases and J lost 8; bases outside the gene matches: 5. The germline V gene has CDR1 LGHNA and CDR2 YSLEER. The CDR3 contains 14 residues. The CDR3 bases are TGCGCCAGCAGCCACCTCTTAGCGGGAGATGAGCAGTTCTTC. Translating gives CASSHLLAGDEQFF.

This sequence joins TRBV27 and TRBJ2-1; D is unclear. V gave up 2 bases and J gave up 3 bases, with 14 bases separating them. The CDR3 has 16 amino acids. CDR1 and CDR2 from the germline V gene are MNHEY and SMNVEV (reference sequence). CDR3 DNA: TGTGCCAGCAGTTTAGCCCCGACCTCCGGCTACAATGAGCAGTTCTTC. This sequence encodes CASSLAPTSGYNEQFF.

The chain's CDR3 is CASSRENYGYTF. The CDR3 DNA reads as TGTGCCAGCAGTAGAGAAAACTATGGCTACACCTTC. The chain uses TRBV2 and TRBJ1-2; D call uncertain. The CDR3 consists of 12 residues. From germline, CDR1 is SNHLY and CDR2 FYNNEI. The V end lost 5 bases, the J end lost 2 bases, and 6 bases lay between the germline ends.

This chain links TRBV27 with TRBJ2-2; 9 nucleotides line up with TRBD2. There are 17 residues in the CDR3. Germline loops: CDR1 MNHEY, CDR2 SMNVEV (reference sequence). After removal of 5 bases from V and 6 bases from J, the junction contained 13 bases not matched to a gene. CDR3: CASSVAGVFGEPGELFF. The CDR3 coding sequence is TGTGCCAGCAGTGTAGCGGGAGTTTTCGGGGAACCCGGGGAGCTGTTTTTT.

This chain links TRBV27 with TRBJ2-2; TRBD1 matches at 7 bases. V lost 4 bases, J lost 8 bases, and 7 bases stayed unmatched. The CDR3 spans 14 residues. Looked up from germline, CDR1 is MNHEY and CDR2 is SMNVEV (reference sequence). The CDR3, as DNA: TGTGCCAGCAGTTCGACCAGGGGGTCAGGGGAGCTGTTTTTT. Its protein is CASSSTRGSGELFF.

J is TRBJ2-5 and V is TRBV9; D is unresolved. Trimming left V 7 bases short and J 2 bases short, with 9 bases between. CDR3 size: 12 residues. CDR1 and CDR2 (germline): SGDLS, YYNGEE. This CDR3 reads CASGDFQETQYF. CDR3 sequence (DNA): TGTGCCAGCGGAGATTTTCAAGAGACCCAGTACTTC.

V and J are TRBV28 and TRBJ1-2; TRBD1 might be the D (5 bases). V lost 3 bases and J lost 6, with 14 bases in between. CDR3 size: 14 residues. Germline V lookup: CDR1 MDHEN, CDR2 SYDVKM. DNA for the CDR3: TGTGCCAGCAGTTTGGGGGGGGTCCCAAATGGCTACACCTTC. Translated, it gives CASSLGGVPNGYTF.

The chain recombines TRBV28 with TRBJ2-3, with TRBD1 matching over 7 bases. The CDR3 length is 13 residues. J gave up 3 bases and V 10 bases, and 7 bases lay outside the gene matches. The germline V gene has CDR1 MDHEN and CDR2 SYDVKM. For the CDR3, the DNA is TGTGCCAACTCAAAACAGGGGACAGATACGCAGTATTTT. This gives the protein CANSKQGTDTQYF.

About this clone itself: This sample includes further DNA sequences coding for the same CDR3. The rearrangement uses TRBV7-8 and TRBJ2-3; the D is unclear. The germline V gene has CDR1 SGHVS and CDR2 FQNEAQ. CDR3 length: 14 amino acids. With 5 bases removed from V and 6 bases from J, the gap between germline ends came to 15 bases. DNA of the CDR3: TGTGCCAGCAGCCCTAGTCGCGGTTCCGATACGCAGTATTTT. Protein: CASSPSRGSDTQYF.

The V call is TRBV7-2, the J call TRBJ1-4; D unresolved. V dropped 2 bases and J dropped 0 bases, with 4 bases sitting between them. CDR3 length: 14 residues. Germline loops: CDR1 SGHTA, CDR2 FQGNSA. Written as DNA, the CDR3 is TGTGCCAGCAGCTTAACTCCAACTAATGAAAAACTGTTTTTT. Amino acids: CASSLTPTNEKLFF.

The chain has TRBV7-6 and TRBJ2-5; 9 bases map to TRBD2. The germline V gene has CDR1 SGHVS and CDR2 FNYEAQ. V gave up 3 bases and J gave up 4 bases; unmatched junction bases: 15. This CDR3 spans 18 amino acids. This CDR3 reads CASSLQGLAGPGLETQYF. CDR3 coding DNA: TGTGCCAGCAGCTTGCAGGGACTAGCCGGGCCCGGATTAGAGACCCAGTACTTC.

This rearrangement joins TRBV7-2 to TRBJ2-5; perhaps TRBD2 as D (6 bases). CDR3 size: 16 residues. V was cut by 0 bases and J by 7 bases, with 18 bases left in between. Germline V gene lookup returns CDR1 SGHTA and CDR2 FQGNSA. This CDR3 reads CASSLAGTYGQGTQYF. CDR3 sequence (DNA): TGTGCCAGCAGCTTAGCGGGGACTTACGGCCAGGGGACCCAGTACTTC.

This rearrangement joins TRBV6-5 to TRBJ1-1; 8 bases fit TRBD1. Trimming removed 4 bases from V and 1 base from J; junction bases left unmatched: 5. There are 15 residues in the CDR3. The germline V gene has CDR1 MNHEY and CDR2 SVGAGI. In DNA form, the CDR3 reads TGTGCCAGCAGTTCAACCGGGACAGGGAACACTGAAGCTTTCTTT. This gives the protein CASSSTGTGNTEAFF.

The rearrangement joins TRBV15 to TRBJ2-1; D remains ambiguous. The V end lost 0 bases, the J end lost 8 bases, and 5 bases lay between the germline ends. CDR3 size: 12 residues. Germline assignment: CDR1 LNHNV and CDR2 YYDKDF (reference sequence). The CDR3 DNA sequence: TGTGCCACCAGCAGAGATACCCATGAGCAGTTCTTC. Protein: CATSRDTHEQFF.

This chain joins TRBV15 and TRBJ1-1, with 9 nucleotides matching TRBD1. This CDR3 spans 13 amino acids. Germline values: CDR1 LNHNV, CDR2 YYDKDF (reference sequence). V lost 11 bases to trimming and J lost 8 bases; unmatched junction nucleotides: 12. The CDR3 DNA sequence: TGTGCCGCTAAACAGGGGGCACAGAGGGAAGCTTTCTTT. Residues: CAAKQGAQREAFF.

The chain links TRBV6-6 to TRBJ2-3; no clear D gene. V shed 7 bases and J shed 1 base, with 9 bases lying between them. The CDR3 is made up of 13 amino acids. Germline assignment: CDR1 MNHNY and CDR2 SVGAGI (reference sequence). CDR3 region: CASIRPGTDTQYF. The CDR3 bases are TGTGCCAGCATCCGACCAGGCACAGATACGCAGTATTTT.

The chain has TRBV5-4 and TRBJ2-5; 7 bases are a match to TRBD1. Unmatched junction bases numbered 12, after V lost 3 bases and J lost 10 bases. Germline V gene data show CDR1 as SGHNT and CDR2 as YYREEE (reference sequence). The CDR3 contains 14 residues. CDR3 sequence reads: CASSSTRTGRDQYF. CDR3 in DNA: TGTGCCAGCAGCTCAACACGGACAGGAAGAGACCAGTACTTC.